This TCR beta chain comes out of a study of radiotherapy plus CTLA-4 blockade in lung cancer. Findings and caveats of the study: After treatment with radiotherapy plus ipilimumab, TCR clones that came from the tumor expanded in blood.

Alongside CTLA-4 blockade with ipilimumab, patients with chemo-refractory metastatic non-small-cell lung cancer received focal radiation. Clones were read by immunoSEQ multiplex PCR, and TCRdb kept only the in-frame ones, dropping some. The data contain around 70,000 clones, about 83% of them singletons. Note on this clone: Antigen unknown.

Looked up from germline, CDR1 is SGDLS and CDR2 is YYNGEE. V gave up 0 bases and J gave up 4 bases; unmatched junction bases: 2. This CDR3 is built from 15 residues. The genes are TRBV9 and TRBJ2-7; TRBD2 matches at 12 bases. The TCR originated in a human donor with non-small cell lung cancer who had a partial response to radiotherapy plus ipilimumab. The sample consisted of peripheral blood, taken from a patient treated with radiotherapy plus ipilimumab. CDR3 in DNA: TGTGCCAGCAGCGTAGCTAGCGGGAGGGGGTACGAGCAGTACTTC. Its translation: CASSVASGRGYEQYF.